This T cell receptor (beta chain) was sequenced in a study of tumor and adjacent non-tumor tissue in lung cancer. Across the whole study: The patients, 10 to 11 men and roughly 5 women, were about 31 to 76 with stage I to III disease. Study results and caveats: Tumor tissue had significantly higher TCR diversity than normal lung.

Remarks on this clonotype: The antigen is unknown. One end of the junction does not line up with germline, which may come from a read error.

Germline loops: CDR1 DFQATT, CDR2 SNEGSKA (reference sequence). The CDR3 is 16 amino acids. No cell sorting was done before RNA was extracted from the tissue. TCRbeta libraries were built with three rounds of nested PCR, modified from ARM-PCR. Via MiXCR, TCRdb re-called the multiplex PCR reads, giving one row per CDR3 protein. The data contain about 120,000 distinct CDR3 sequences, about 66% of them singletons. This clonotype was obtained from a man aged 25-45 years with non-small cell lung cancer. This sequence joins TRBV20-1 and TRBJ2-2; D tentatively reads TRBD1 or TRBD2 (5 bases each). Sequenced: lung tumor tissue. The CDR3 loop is CSASPDISGPTGELFF. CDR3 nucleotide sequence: TGCAGTGCTAGCCCGGACATTTCGGGGCCCACCGGGGAACTGTTTTTT.